The T cell receptor beta chain described here comes from a study of Ad26.COV2.S vaccination and SARS-CoV-2 variants. Study summary: Donor got 5x10^10 or 1x10^11 viral particles of Ad26.COV2.S.

The CDR3 is 13 amino acids. Per germline, CDR1 MNHEY and CDR2 SMNVEV (reference sequence). V shed 1 base and J shed 6 bases, with 9 bases lying between them. Method: immunoSEQ multiplex PCR; TCRdb's copy keeps in-frame clones and lacks some. The profile shows about 680,000 clones, more than 70% of them singletons. Stated treatment: approximately 18 received Ad26.COV2.S at low or high dose, single or two shots; roughly five received placebo; per-sample allocation not given. Repertoires come from day 63 after the first vaccine or placebo injection. J is TRBJ1-1 and V is TRBV27, with D unresolved. Sequenced material: peripheral blood, taken in a trial of Ad26.COV2.S vaccine versus placebo. The source of this sequence is a person between 18 and 60 years old who received the Ad26.COV2.S COVID-19 vaccine or a placebo. CDR3 sequence: CASSLLAGPEAFF. In nucleotides, the CDR3 is TGTGCCAGCAGTTTATTAGCAGGCCCTGAAGCTTTCTTT.